The rows below give T cell receptor beta chains drawn from one sample of a study of immune evolution from preneoplasia to lung adenocarcinoma. Sequenced by immunoSEQ multiplex PCR; TCRdb stores in-frame clones only, minus some. The data contain roughly 6,600 clones, over 65% of them singletons. Sequenced sample: FFPE adjacent normal lung tissue. Receptors were obtained from a person aged 60-79 years with lung adenocarcinoma. Each CDR3 is given with its conserved first and last residue. D genes are given only for firm matches. Expanded clones are given a class, and other clones once, few, many or no size at all.

clone_size,j_call,d_call,v_call,cdr3_nt,cdr3_aa
NA,TRBJ2-2,NA,TRBV7-3,TGTGCCAGCAGCTTTGAAACTGTGGGAACCGGGGAGCTGTTTTTT,CASSFETVGTGELFF
NA,TRBJ1-5,TRBD1,TRBV7-9,TGTGCCAGCAGCCCGGGACAGGGATACAATCAGCCCCAGCATTTT,CASSPGQGYNQPQHF
few,TRBJ2-2,NA,TRBV6-5,TGTGCCAGCACCTTGGGGACCGGGGAGCTGTTTTTT,CASTLGTGELFF
NA,TRBJ2-3,NA,TRBV18,TGTGCCAGCTCCCCAGGAGAGGGTAGGAGGAAGTCGCAGTATTTT,CASSPGEGRRKSQYF
NA,TRBJ2-3,NA,TRBV2,TGTGCCAGCAGAGTGACGGGTACGCAGTATTTT,CASRVTGTQYF
NA,TRBJ1-1,NA,TRBV9,TGTGCCAGCAGCTTATCCTCGGGTGCGAACACTGAAGCTTTCTTT,CASSLSSGANTEAFF
few,TRBJ2-7,TRBD2,TRBV11-2,TGTGCCAGCAGCTTGGGACTAGCGGCCTACGAGCAGTACTTC,CASSLGLAAYEQYF
NA,TRBJ1-1,NA,TRBV25-1,TGTGCCAGCAGTGAATTGGGGGGAGGCAGGGAAAACACTGAAGCTTTCTTT,CASSELGGGRENTEAFF
large,TRBJ2-1,TRBD1,TRBV6-1,TGTGCCAGCTTCTTGGGACAGACCAACAATGAGCAGTTCTTC,CASFLGQTNNEQFF
NA,TRBJ2-5,TRBD1,TRBV7-9,TGTGCCAGCAGCCCAAACGACAGGGAAGAAGAGACCCAGTACTTC,CASSPNDREEETQYF
NA,TRBJ1-1,NA,TRBV4-1,TGCGCCAGCAGCCAAGATCGTGGAGGGTATAAGTCTGAAGCTTTCTTT,CASSQDRGGYKSEAFF
NA,TRBJ2-1,NA,TRBV5-1,TGCGCCAGCAGCTTGGTTCCAGGGGAAAATGAGCAGTTCTTC,CASSLVPGENEQFF
NA,TRBJ2-3,NA,TRBV11-3,TGTGCCAGCAGCTTAGGGCAGTCCGTAGATACGCAGTATTTT,CASSLGQSVDTQYF
NA,TRBJ2-3,TRBD2,TRBV11-1,TGTGCCAGCACCCTAGCGGGAGGATTAGATACGCAGTATTTT,CASTLAGGLDTQYF
NA,TRBJ1-5,TRBD1,TRBV19,TGTGCCAGTAGTATCTTTCCCGCTCAGGACAGGGGGCGACAGCCCCAGCATTTT,CASSIFPAQDRGRQPQHF
NA,TRBJ1-2,NA,TRBV30,TGTGCCTGGGGGCAGGCAGCGGGCTACACCTTC,CAWGQAAGYTF
few,TRBJ1-3,NA,TRBV30,TGTGCCTGGAATCGGGGAGACTCTGGAAACACCATATATTTT,CAWNRGDSGNTIYF
NA,TRBJ1-2,NA,TRBV5-1,TGCGCCAGCAGCTTGGGACAGGCCTCCTATGGCTACACCTTC,CASSLGQASYGYTF
NA,TRBJ2-2,TRBD2,TRBV2,TGTGCCAGCAAACTCACTAGCGGGAACACCGGGGAGCTGTTTTTT,CASKLTSGNTGELFF
NA,TRBJ1-1,NA,TRBV7-2,TGTGCCAGCAGCTTTTTACCGGGAAGCACTGAAGCTTTCTTT,CASSFLPGSTEAFF
NA,TRBJ1-3,NA,TRBV7-3,TGTGCCAGCAGCACCCAGGACAGCGCCCCTGGAAACACCATATATTTT,CASSTQDSAPGNTIYF
NA,TRBJ1-1,TRBD1,TRBV30,TGTGCCTGGAGTGTGGGACAGGGGTCTGAAGCTTTCTTT,CAWSVGQGSEAFF
NA,TRBJ1-1,NA,TRBV19,TGTGCCAGTAGTATAGCCTGGGGGCGTGAAGCTTTCTTT,CASSIAWGREAFF
few,TRBJ2-7,NA,TRBV28,TGTGCCAGCAGCCTCAACTACGAGCAGTACTTC,CASSLNYEQYF
NA,TRBJ1-1,NA,TRBV7-3,TGTGCCAGCAGCACTCAGCAGAACACTGAAGCTTTCTTT,CASSTQQNTEAFF
NA,TRBJ2-4,NA,TRBV28,TGTGCCACCCGATTTGGAGGGAACATTCAGTACTTC,CATRFGGNIQYF
once,TRBJ2-4,NA,TRBV5-4,TGTGCCAGCAGCTTGGCGCAGGGAGCCAAAAACATTCAGTACTTC,CASSLAQGAKNIQYF
NA,TRBJ1-2,NA,TRBV7-9,TGTGCCAGCAGCTTAGAACAACTCTATGGCTACACCTTC,CASSLEQLYGYTF
NA,TRBJ2-2,TRBD2,TRBV27,TGTGCCAGCAGTTTATCCGGACTAGCGGCGAACACCGGGGAGCTGTTTTTT,CASSLSGLAANTGELFF
NA,TRBJ1-2,NA,TRBV18,TGTGCCAGCTCACTAGGCAGGATCATAGCTAACTATGGCTACACCTTC,CASSLGRIIANYGYTF
few,TRBJ2-6,NA,TRBV19,TGTGCCAGTAGTATAGGCAGCTCTGGGGCCAACGTCCTGACTTTC,CASSIGSSGANVLTF
NA,TRBJ2-5,NA,TRBV29-1,TGCAGCGTTGTCCTCTCGACGGACAGCCAAGAGACCCAGTACTTC,CSVVLSTDSQETQYF
NA,TRBJ2-3,TRBD1,TRBV30,TGTGCCTGGAATGACAGGGCGGCAGATACGCAGTATTTT,CAWNDRAADTQYF
NA,TRBJ2-1,NA,TRBV9,TGTGCCAGCAGCGGCCGGGAGCAGTTCTTC,CASSGREQFF
NA,TRBJ1-1,NA,TRBV4-1,TGCGCCAGCAGCCAAGAACCGGTGATGAACACTGAAGCTTTCTTT,CASSQEPVMNTEAFF
NA,TRBJ2-5,TRBD2,TRBV7-2,TGTGCCAGCAGCTTAGCCCCGACTAGCGGGGGAAGGTACCAAGAGACCCAGTACTTC,CASSLAPTSGGRYQETQYF
NA,TRBJ1-1,TRBD1,TRBV28,TGTGCCAGCAGTCCCGAATCCGGGACAGGCGCAGCCCTGAACACTGAAGCTTTCTTT,CASSPESGTGAALNTEAFF
once,TRBJ1-4,TRBD1,TRBV5-6,TGTGCCAGCAGCCCTTGGACAGGATCACTCTTTGGGGAAAAACTGTTTTTT,CASSPWTGSLFGEKLFF
NA,TRBJ1-3,NA,TRBV5-6,TGTGCCAGCAGCCCGCAGGGTTCTGGAAACACCATATATTTT,CASSPQGSGNTIYF
large,TRBJ1-1,NA,TRBV29-1,TGCAGCGTTGAGGGGGCGTGGACTGAAGCTTTCTTT,CSVEGAWTEAFF
once,TRBJ2-3,TRBD1,TRBV7-2,TGTGCCAGCAGGAACAGGGGGTCCCCCACAGATACGCAGTATTTT,CASRNRGSPTDTQYF
NA,TRBJ2-1,TRBD2,TRBV4-1,TGCGCCAGCAGCTCCGGGACTAGCGGGAGCAATGAGCAGTTCTTC,CASSSGTSGSNEQFF
once,TRBJ1-1,NA,TRBV27,TGTGCCAGCAGCCTTAAGGCAGGGAACACTGAAGCTTTCTTT,CASSLKAGNTEAFF
NA,TRBJ2-2,TRBD2,TRBV7-3,TGTGCCAGTAGCGGGACACTCAACACCGGGGAGCTGTTTTTT,CASSGTLNTGELFF
NA,TRBJ2-7,TRBD1,TRBV20-1,TGCAGCCTGGACAGGGTCTACGAGCAGTACTTC,CSLDRVYEQYF
NA,TRBJ1-1,NA,TRBV2,TGTGCCAGCAGGGTTCCACAGGGCGGGAACACTGAAGCTTTCTTT,CASRVPQGGNTEAFF
NA,TRBJ2-3,TRBD1,TRBV2,TGTGCCAGCAGAAACCCAGGGGGCCGCACAGATACGCAGTATTTT,CASRNPGGRTDTQYF
NA,TRBJ2-3,NA,TRBV10-3,TGTGCCATCAGTGCGGGCGTGGGGGTATCACAGGTGGCAGATACGCAGTATTTT,CAISAGVGVSQVADTQYF
NA,TRBJ1-1,NA,TRBV28,TGTGCCAGTACGGACAGTATGAACACTGAAGCTTTCTTT,CASTDSMNTEAFF
NA,TRBJ2-5,TRBD1,TRBV2,TGTGCCAGCAGTGGTTTTCGGGACAGGAGCCCCCAAGAGACCCAGTACTTC,CASSGFRDRSPQETQYF
NA,TRBJ2-5,NA,TRBV6-4,TGTGCCAGCAGTGAAACGGGAGAGATCGGGACCCAGTACTTC,CASSETGEIGTQYF
NA,TRBJ1-1,NA,TRBV30,TGTGCCTGGAGGGGACGGGGGGGATCGAACACTGAAGCTTTCTTT,CAWRGRGGSNTEAFF
NA,TRBJ1-1,NA,TRBV28,TGTGCCAGCAGTTTATCGTACACGGAGGCTTTCTTT,CASSLSYTEAFF
NA,TRBJ2-1,NA,TRBV7-2,TGTGCCAGCAGCTTAGGCGCTGGGGATGAGCAGTTCTTC,CASSLGAGDEQFF